This T cell receptor beta chain was found in a study of cytotoxic CD8 clonotypes in ibrutinib-treated CLL (dated by TCRdb to the early 2020s). Study-level background: The cohort had 11 relapsed/refractory and approximately 15 treatment-naive patients; about 17 were IGHV unmutated. On average, each sample yielded 270,000 or so productive templates and tens of thousands of productive rearrangements. Responses were partial in around 25 patients and complete in 2; after median about 68 months follow-up, some 15 stayed in remission and around 12 progressed. Cryopreserved peripheral blood mononuclear cells were collected before treatment, at response, and at either disease progression or sustained remission. Response samples were taken after a median of approximately 12 months on treatment, ranging from about 6 to 36 months. Every sample from remission and from progressive disease was obtained while the patients were still on ibrutinib. Longitudinal samples were obtainable from about 30% of the 86 participants in the trial.

Notes on this clone: The specificity of this receptor is unknown. No qualities accompany the bases; no much larger clone lies one base away.

A MiSeq instrument was used for deep resolution sequencing, which targeted depths ranging from 1 in 1 million up to 1 in 200,000 T cells, with coverage averaging 10x for each clonotype. The immunoSEQ hsTCRB Kit was used to generate TCR beta libraries. The authors' pipeline ran thus. Data were analyzed with ImmunoSEQ Data Assistant and ImmunoSEQ Analyzer, with V, D and J genes assigned per IMGT definitions. Clonality, with values ranging from 0 to 1, was calculated as one minus the normalized Shannon entropy of productive rearrangement frequencies. Public clonotype analysis was restricted to overrepresented clonotypes comprising at least 0.05% of each patient's repertoire. Some 12 age-matched healthy donor repertoires from immuneACCESS served as clonality controls. What TCRdb holds here is the immuneACCESS table cut down to in-frame rearrangements. Part of the clones is not present; checked against another copy, under half of the missing clones reflect an unresolved V gene, and the others are unexplained. That table furnishes V, J and clone size, whereas the DNA furnished D and trimming. The table for this sample lists 330,000 or so clones; 60% to 80% of them were counted only once. Jointly, the top ten make up roughly 6.7% of the sample.

Results and caveats for the whole study, not just this receptor: Sampling times were not matched between sustained-remission and progressing patients, and lymph node repertoires were not studied. Public clonotypes were rare and either shrank or stayed stable during treatment, and the rise in clonality at ibrutinib response reflected expansion of private clonotypes. Clonality increased at ibrutinib response, stayed stable in sustained remission, and fell back toward baseline at progression. At baseline, clonality was higher than in age-matched healthy donors and showed a strong correlation with circulating CD8+ T-cell counts.

The germline V end is reduced by 10 bases and the J end by 0 bases; junction bases left unmatched: 4. From a lookup of the germline V gene (reference sequence), CDR1 and CDR2 are LNHDA and SQIVND. The CDR3 sequence holds 13 residues, the cysteine and phenylalanine included. This entry keeps only the CDR3 DNA: 39 bases, framed from base 1. For TCR beta library preparation, 1.5 to 2 micrograms of genomic DNA were extracted from the cryopreserved PBMCs. Longitudinal blood samples from CLL patients on ibrutinib monotherapy were analyzed using high-throughput TCR beta sequencing. The patients took part in an open-label, single-center phase 2 trial of ibrutinib monotherapy.

Here the sequenced sample was PBMCs, taken after 36 months of ibrutinib treatment. The source of this sequence is a human donor with chronic lymphocytic leukemia. The sequence joins TRBV19 to TRBJ2-5; 8 central nucleotides agree with TRBD2. The bases read TGTGCCACCAAACTAGCGGACCAAGAGACCCAGTACTTC. Its translation is CATKLADQETQYF.